This T cell receptor beta chain was retrieved from a study of cytomegalovirus exposure and HLA in healthy donors. The PCR ran on 60 Vbeta and 13 Jbeta primers. Data came from immunoSEQ multiplex PCR; TCRdb stores just in-frame clones and leaves some out. The sample contains about 160,000 clones, about 80% of which appear only once. This clone was observed a single time. The sequenced material came from PBMCs. This receptor was taken from a middle-aged woman in good health and CMV-seronegative.

The CDR3 DNA reads as TGTGCCAGCAGCTACCCGGGACTAGCGGGGACCATCAATGAGCAGTTCTTC. This translates into CASSYPGLAGTINEQFF. The rearrangement joins TRBV7-8 to TRBJ2-1; TRBD2 matches 13 bases. Germline V CDR1 and CDR2: SGHVS, FQNEAQ. The CDR3 has 17 amino acids. V lost 4 bases, J lost 6 bases, and 9 bases stayed unmatched.